The rows below give T cell receptor beta chains drawn from one sample of a study of Graves' ophthalmopathy and Graves' hyperthyroidism. MiXCR, run by TCRdb on the multiplex PCR reads, gives a single entry per CDR3 protein. The sample includes about 590,000 distinct CDR3 sequences, under 45% of them seen just once. Input material: peripheral blood or thyroid tissue (not recorded which). The receptors shown here come from an adult man with Graves' hyperthyroidism. Each CDR3 is given with its conserved first and last residue. Each record gives: J gene, D gene, clone size, V gene, CDR3 DNA, CDR3 protein. D genes are given only for firm matches. Size values are once, few and many counts, or a class for expanded clones, and some rows have none.

TRBJ1-2,-,-,TRBV6-5,TGTGCCAGCAGTTCCCTAGGCGGGGGGGCTCTCTATGGCTACACCTTC,CASSSLGGGALYGYTF
TRBJ1-1,-,-,TRBV9,TGTGCCAGCAGCGGGGTGGGGGACATTATGAACACTGAAGCTTTCTTT,CASSGVGDIMNTEAFF
TRBJ1-5,-,many,TRBV19,TGTGCCAGTAGTATAGCGGACGGACTCAATCAGCCCCAGCATTTT,CASSIADGLNQPQHF
TRBJ1-1,-,many,TRBV6-1,TGTGCCAGCAGCCCGGGGATCGACACTACCCAAACCCCTTTCTTT,CASSPGIDTTQTPFF
TRBJ2-5,TRBD2,-,TRBV20-1,TGCAGTGCTGGAGAGGAGGGGCGAGTAGGGCTAGCGGGAGGGAAAAAGACCCAGTACTTC,CSAGEEGRVGLAGGKKTQYF
TRBJ1-5,-,-,TRBV30,TGTGCCTGGAGTGACGCATTGGGTCAGCCCCAGCATTTT,CAWSDALGQPQHF
TRBJ1-1,-,-,TRBV7-9,TGTGCCAGCAGACTAGGCGGGCAGTATTATACTGAAGCTTTCTTT,CASRLGGQYYTEAFF
TRBJ1-5,-,-,TRBV19,TGTGCCAGTAACGGGGGAGGGGAGAAACATCAGCCCCAGCATTTT,CASNGGGEKHQPQHF
TRBJ2-2,TRBD1,few,TRBV5-1,TGCGCCAGCAGCTTGGCAGGCGGGACAGGGTTGAGCGGGGAGCTGTTTTTT,CASSLAGGTGLSGELFF
TRBJ1-1,-,-,TRBV19,TGTGCCAGTAGAAGTGACAGGACGTGGGCGGGAGCTTTCTTT,CASRSDRTWAGAFF
TRBJ2-7,TRBD1,many,TRBV19,TGTGCCAGTAGTACGGGGACAGGGGTGTTGGAGCAGTACTTC,CASSTGTGVLEQYF
TRBJ2-5,-,few,TRBV24-1,TGTGCCACCAGCACAGCCCAGGGGACCCAGTACTTC,CATSTAQGTQYF
TRBJ2-7,TRBD2,-,TRBV20-1,TGCAGTGCTAGAGAACGGGAGGACTACAATGAGCAGTACTTC,CSAREREDYNEQYF
TRBJ2-7,TRBD1,many,TRBV5-1,TGCGCCAGCAGCGATAGTGACAGGGACCTCTCCTACGAGCAGTACTTC,CASSDSDRDLSYEQYF
TRBJ2-7,-,few,TRBV28,TGTGCCAGCAGTCCTCCCGGTCCAAGTATCGAGCAGTACTTC,CASSPPGPSIEQYF
TRBJ2-6,TRBD1,-,TRBV29-1,TGCAGCGTTGTTTCGGGACAGGGGGCGCAACGGTCTGGGGCCAACGTCCTGACTTTC,CSVVSGQGAQRSGANVLTF
TRBJ2-7,TRBD1,few,TRBV19,TGTGCCAGTTCTTCCGGGACAGGGCCCTACGAGCAGTACTTC,CASSSGTGPYEQYF
TRBJ1-1,-,-,TRBV5-1,TGCGCCAGCAGCTTGGAGATTGGGCGGGCTGAAGCTTTCTTT,CASSLEIGRAEAFF
TRBJ2-2,TRBD1,many,TRBV29-1,TGCAGCGGGGGGACAGGGGCCACCGGGGAGCTGTTTTTT,CSGGTGATGELFF
TRBJ1-2,-,many,TRBV12-3/TRBV12-4,TGTGCCAGCAGTTTAAACAGCCGATACTATGGCTACACCTTC,CASSLNSRYYGYTF
TRBJ1-3,-,-,TRBV30,TGTGCCTGGAGTCCAGGGACGCCGGGAAACACCATATATTTT,CAWSPGTPGNTIYF
TRBJ2-5,-,-,TRBV27,TGTGCCAGCAGTTTATCTTGGGCGGAGACCCAGTACTTC,CASSLSWAETQYF
TRBJ1-2,-,-,TRBV2,TGTGCCAGCAGTGATGGCTCAGGCGATGGCTACACCTTC,CASSDGSGDGYTF
TRBJ2-1,-,-,TRBV24-1,TGTGCCACCAGTGCTGACAGCACTAGGGGCAATGAGCAGTTCTTC,CATSADSTRGNEQFF
TRBJ1-5,-,-,TRBV28,TGTGCCAGCAGTAGCGACGGGGTACGGCCCCAGCATTTT,CASSSDGVRPQHF
TRBJ2-7,TRBD2,-,TRBV10-3,TGTGCCATCTCTGGGGGGAGCGGGACTCCATCGCAGTACTTC,CAISGGSGTPSQYF
TRBJ2-5,TRBD2,many,TRBV20-1,TGCAGTGCTAGAGTGGGCGCGGGAGGGGTGGAGACCCAGTACTTC,CSARVGAGGVETQYF
TRBJ2-1,TRBD2,-,TRBV19,TGTGCCAGTAGGTGGTCTAGCGGGATAGGTGGCGATGAGCAGTTCTTC,CASRWSSGIGGDEQFF
TRBJ2-7,-,many,TRBV27,TGTGCCAGCAGCCCAAGGTCCTCCTACGAGCAGTACTTC,CASSPRSSYEQYF
TRBJ2-7,TRBD2,once,TRBV24-1,TGTGCCACCACCCCCCAAACTAGCGGGAGTAATATCGGTTCCCACGAGCAGTACTTC,CATTPQTSGSNIGSHEQYF
TRBJ1-5,-,-,TRBV5-5,TGCGCCAGCAGCTTGGACGGCCAGGTGGGGCCCCAGCATTTT,CASSLDGQVGPQHF
TRBJ1-1,-,many,TRBV29-1,TGCAGCGTTGAGGGGGGAGGTGAAGCTTTCTTT,CSVEGGGEAFF
TRBJ1-1,-,many,TRBV29-1,TGCAGCGTCAATGCCCCTTCACAAAGCGGGTTCGGAAACACTGAAGCTTTCTTT,CSVNAPSQSGFGNTEAFF
TRBJ2-5,-,many,TRBV20-1,TGCAGTGGGGTGGTAGTCAGGCAAGAGACCCAGTACTTC,CSGVVVRQETQYF
TRBJ1-1,-,many,TRBV5-5,TGTGCCAGCAGCTTAAGTGGTCAGAAGAACACTGAAGCTTTCTTT,CASSLSGQKNTEAFF
TRBJ1-2,-,many,TRBV10-3,TGTGCCATCAGCCGGGACGCTGGTGCCTATGGCTACACCTTC,CAISRDAGAYGYTF
TRBJ2-2,-,many,TRBV7-6,TGTGCCAGCAGCTTGTTCAGGGGCACCACCGGGGAGCTGTTTTTT,CASSLFRGTTGELFF
TRBJ2-2,TRBD2,many,TRBV7-2,TGTGCCAGCCGGGCTAGCGGGGTGAACACCGGGGAGCTGTTTTTT,CASRASGVNTGELFF
TRBJ1-5,-,many,TRBV28,TGTGCCAGCAGTCTATCCCTAAGCGGCAATCAGCCCCAGCATTTT,CASSLSLSGNQPQHF
TRBJ1-4,-,-,TRBV9,TGTGCCAGCAGTTTAGGAGGTCTTGCAACTAATGAAAAACTGTTTTTT,CASSLGGLATNEKLFF
TRBJ2-7,TRBD1,many,TRBV29-1,TGCAGCGTGGGATCGGGACAGGCCTACGAGCAGTACTTC,CSVGSGQAYEQYF
TRBJ1-1,TRBD1,-,TRBV20-1,TGCAGTGCTAGGGGGACAGGGACAGCTTTCTTT,CSARGTGTAFF
TRBJ1-2,-,many,TRBV10-3,TGTGCCATCAGTGAGTCGGATGACTATGGCTACACCTTC,CAISESDDYGYTF
TRBJ1-6,TRBD1,-,TRBV5-1,TGCGCCAGCAGCTCGACGGGGGACAGCCGGACCAATTCACCCCTCCACTTT,CASSSTGDSRTNSPLHF
TRBJ1-5,-,few,TRBV28,TGTGCCAGCAGTTTGGGTGGCGGGAAGCCCCAGCATTTT,CASSLGGGKPQHF
TRBJ1-2,TRBD1,many,TRBV4-1,TGCGCCAGCAGCCTATGGACAGGGGGAGGGGGCTACACCTTC,CASSLWTGGGGYTF
TRBJ2-7,TRBD1,many,TRBV9,TGTGCCAGCAGCTCCCAGGGGGCGAGGGAGCAGTACTTC,CASSSQGAREQYF
TRBJ1-1,TRBD1,-,TRBV13,TGTGCCAGCAGCGTAGATGGGACAGGGACAGCTTTCTTT,CASSVDGTGTAFF
TRBJ2-5,-,-,TRBV25-1,TGTGCCTGGGGAGGACAGCCGTACCAAGAGACCCAGTACTTC,CAWGGQPYQETQYF
TRBJ1-1,-,-,TRBV4-1,TGCGCCAGCAGCCAAGACACCGTGGGGGAAGCTTTCTTT,CASSQDTVGEAFF
TRBJ2-7,-,many,TRBV6-5,TGTGCCAGCAGCAGACTAGAATGGAACGAGCAGTACTTC,CASSRLEWNEQYF
TRBJ1-1,TRBD1,few,TRBV7-9,TGTGCCAGCAGTACGGGACAGGGGGGTGGTACTGAAGCTTTCTTT,CASSTGQGGGTEAFF
TRBJ2-5,-,-,TRBV27,TGTGCCAGCAGTTTATTGTCCAGGGTGGGGGAGACCCAGTACTTC,CASSLLSRVGETQYF
TRBJ2-7,-,many,TRBV10-3,TGTGCCATCAGTGCCCGCTCCTACGAGCAGTACTTC,CAISARSYEQYF
TRBJ2-7,TRBD2,-,TRBV7-9,TGTGCCAGCAGCTTAGAGTTGGGGGAGGGCCGCTACGAGCAGTACTTC,CASSLELGEGRYEQYF
TRBJ1-6,TRBD1,many,TRBV11-3,TGTGCCAGCAGCTCGTCCCGGGACAGGGCCTTGGCTTCACCCCTCCACTTT,CASSSSRDRALASPLHF
TRBJ1-3,TRBD1,many,TRBV2,TGTGCCAGCGGGACAGGGGCTTCTGGAAACACCATATATTTT,CASGTGASGNTIYF
TRBJ2-7,-,many,TRBV7-2,TGTGCCAGCAGTCGAATAACAGGGGGGGGCTACTCGTACTTC,CASSRITGGGYSYF
TRBJ1-5,-,many,TRBV24-1,TGTGCCACCAGTGTGAAACCGCACAATCAGCCCCAGCATTTT,CATSVKPHNQPQHF
TRBJ2-7,TRBD2,-,TRBV5-4,TGTGCCAGCGGCACCGGGACTAGCGGGAGTTGGGAGCAGTACTTC,CASGTGTSGSWEQYF